The next 32 T cell receptor beta chains were all read from a single sample in a study of cytomegalovirus exposure and HLA in healthy donors. The PCR ran on 60 Vbeta and 13 Jbeta primers. Sequencing used immunoSEQ multiplex PCR; TCRdb keeps in-frame clones, though not all of them. The sample includes over 150,000 clones, less than 85% seen only once; the top ten take approximately 4.8%. Sequencing used PBMCs. Receptors originate from a young man in good health and CMV-seropositive.

This clone appeared once. The rearrangement links TRBV9 to TRBJ2-2; 13 bases are a match to TRBD2. After removal of 4 bases from V and 10 bases from J, the junction contained 4 bases not matched to a gene. The CDR3 sequence is 14 residues long. CDR1 and CDR2 from the germline V gene are SGDLS and YYNGEE. In DNA, the CDR3 is TGTGCCAGCAGCATCGGACTAGCGGGAGAGGAGCTGTTTTTT. It yields the protein CASSIGLAGEELFF.

The V call is TRBV18, the J call TRBJ1-2, with D possibly TRBD1 on 5 matching bases. The V gene lost 1 base and the J gene lost 0 bases, with 15 bases spanning the gap. CDR3 length equals 17 residues. The germline V gene encodes CDR1 KGHSH and CDR2 LQKENI. The chain's CDR3 is CASSPLPKGDSNYGYTF. CDR3 nucleotide sequence: TGTGCCAGCTCACCACTCCCCAAAGGGGATTCTAACTATGGCTACACCTTC.

Only one count was recorded for this clone. In DNA, the CDR3 is TGTGCCAGCAGCGCCGGACTAGCGGGAGTAGACGAGCAGTACTTC. Residues: CASSAGLAGVDEQYF. The chain is built from TRBV7-3 and TRBJ2-7; 13 positions match TRBD2. Germline trimming cut 5 bases from V and 5 bases from J; bases unmatched to any gene: 6. The CDR3 runs to 15 residues. Germline V lookup: CDR1 SGHTA, CDR2 FQGTGA.

The genes are TRBV5-1 and TRBJ2-3, with 12 bases lining up with TRBD1. Germline values: CDR1 SGHRS, CDR2 YFSETQ. V gave up 3 bases and J gave up 6 bases; unmatched junction bases: 14. The CDR3 loop spans 18 amino acids. The CDR3 reads CASSSAPGTGGRKDTQYF. CDR3 in DNA: TGCGCCAGCAGCTCTGCCCCCGGGACAGGGGGCCGGAAGGATACGCAGTATTTT.

This clone was counted a single time. The chain couples TRBV19 to TRBJ2-3, with TRBD2 matching over 8 bases. The CDR3 contains 16 residues. Per germline, CDR1 LNHDA and CDR2 SQIVND (reference sequence). J lost 0 bases, V lost 3 bases, and 5 bases had no gene match. The CDR3 coding sequence is TGTGCCAGTAGTATGTTAGCGGGGCCTAGCACAGATACGCAGTATTTT. It encodes CASSMLAGPSTDTQYF. Based on the CDR3 plus reference TRBV19 and TRBJ2-3, the full variable domain is DGGITQSPKYLFRKEGQNVTLSCEQNLNHDAMYWYRQDPGQGLRLIYYSQIVNDFQKGDIAEGYSVSREKKESFPLTVTSAQKNPTAFYLCASSMLAGPSTDTQYFGPGTRLTVL.

Regarding this clone: One junction end does not reproduce the germline sequence, and a read error may be involved. V usage is TRBV7-7 and J usage is TRBJ2-1; 7 nucleotides match TRBD1. This CDR3 region has 13 residues. Germline values: CDR1 SSHAT, CDR2 FNYEAQ (reference sequence). CDR3 coding DNA: TGTGCTAGCAGCTCGGACAGGCACAATGAGCAGTTCTTC. Translation gives CASSSDRHNEQFF.

This clone was counted a few times. The chain combines TRBV7-9 with TRBJ1-2, with TRBD1 matching over 7 bases. This CDR3 is built from 15 residues. The V segment lost 6 bases and the J segment 1 base; nucleotides outside the gene matches: 8. Per the germline V gene, CDR1 is SEHNR and CDR2 is FQNEAQ (reference sequence). This CDR3 reads CASSPAGTDNYGYTF. The DNA of the CDR3 is TGTGCCAGCAGTCCCGCCGGGACAGATAACTATGGCTACACCTTC.

The J gene is TRBJ2-7, the V gene TRBV14, with TRBD2 identical over 14 bases. The CDR3 spans 16 residues. V lost 3 bases and J lost 6; bases outside the gene matches: 7. Germline V lookup: CDR1 SGHDN, CDR2 FVKESK. CDR3 DNA sequence: TGTGCCAGCAGCCACCGACTAGCGGGAGGGCCGAGCGAGCAGTACTTC. Its protein is CASSHRLAGGPSEQYF.

The V and J genes are TRBV27 and TRBJ1-5; D gene unclear. V lost 3 bases, J lost 3 bases, and 3 bases lay in between. The CDR3 spans 12 residues. Germline loops: CDR1 MNHEY, CDR2 SMNVEV (reference sequence). The CDR3 sequence: CASSFLNQPQHF. The CDR3 DNA reads as TGTGCCAGCAGTTTCCTCAATCAGCCCCAGCATTTT.

The gene calls are TRBV11-2 and TRBJ2-3; 7 bases fit TRBD2. V lost 4 bases, J lost 0 bases, and 1 base stayed unmatched. The CDR3 sequence is 14 residues long. CDR1 and CDR2 from the germline V gene are SGHAT and FQNNGV. CDR3 DNA sequence: TGTGCCAGCAGCTCACTAGCGAGCACAGATACGCAGTATTTT. Its translation is CASSSLASTDTQYF.

The V gene is TRBV28, the J gene TRBJ1-5, with D unresolved. V was clipped by 6 bases and J by 3 bases, with 9 bases between them. Germline CDR1 MDHEN, CDR2 SYDVKM. CDR3 length equals 13 residues. CDR3 region: CASRNGINQPQHF. In DNA, the CDR3 is TGTGCCAGCAGGAACGGGATCAATCAGCCCCAGCATTTT.

This rearrangement joins TRBV7-9 to TRBJ1-5, with D maybe TRBD1 (5 bases). Deletions cut 4 bases from V and 6 bases from J, with 13 bases between. The CDR3 sequence is 14 residues long. Germline V gene lookup returns CDR1 SEHNR and CDR2 FQNEAQ (reference sequence). CDR3 residues: CASSSTRGFQPQHF. Here the CDR3 DNA reads TGTGCCAGCAGCTCTACTCGGGGGTTTCAGCCCCAGCATTTT.

The chain has TRBV7-3 and TRBJ1-1; the D gene is possibly TRBD1 (5 bases). This CDR3 has 14 amino acids. Germline values: CDR1 SGHTA, CDR2 FQGTGA. Trimming cost V 2 bases and J 5 bases, with 12 bases left between them. CDR3 bases: TGTGCCAGCAGCTTAGGCAGGGCCGGAACTGAAGCTTTCTTT. This translates into CASSLGRAGTEAFF.

The chain couples TRBV11-2 to TRBJ2-5; 12 nucleotides match TRBD2. The CDR3 is 15 residues long. V gave up 5 bases and J gave up 5 bases; unmatched junction bases: 6. Germline assignment: CDR1 SGHAT and CDR2 FQNNGV. The CDR3 DNA reads TGTGCCAGCAGCATACTAGCGGGGGGCCGGGAGACCCAGTACTTC. This sequence encodes CASSILAGGRETQYF. The whole variable domain, filled in from reference TRBV11-2 and TRBJ2-5, reads EAGVAQSPRYKIIEKRQSVAFWCNPISGHATLYWYQQILGQGPKLLIQFQNNGVVDDSQLPKDRFSAERLKGVDSTLKIQPAKLEDSAVYLCASSILAGGRETQYFGPGTRLLVL.

J is TRBJ2-7 and V is TRBV6-5; 8 bases fit TRBD1. Germline CDR1 reads MNHEY; CDR2 reads SVGAGI. This CDR3 comprises 15 residues. The V and J ends lost 4 bases and 0 bases, in that order; junction bases with no gene match: 5. This CDR3 is CASSSAGGGSYEQYF. DNA of the CDR3: TGTGCCAGCAGTTCCGCAGGGGGCGGCTCCTACGAGCAGTACTTC.

V is TRBV23-1 and J is TRBJ2-6, with D possibly matching TRBD1 (5 bases). TRBV23-1 is treated as an ORF (open reading frame) with a function not yet certain. This CDR3 is 20 amino acids long. V was trimmed by 1 base and J by 2 bases, leaving 21 bases between them. The CDR3 bases are TGCGCCAGCAGTCAATTTGGGCTGGGGCCCACTGACCCTGGGGCCAACGTCCTGACTTTC. Its protein is CASSQFGLGPTDPGANVLTF.

This chain uses TRBV13 with TRBJ2-3; D possibly corresponds to TRBD2 (6 bases). Germline lookup yields CDR1 PRHDT and CDR2 FYEKMQ (reference sequence). V was cut by 2 bases and J by 1 base, with 10 bases left in between. The CDR3 is 15 residues long. This CDR3 reads CASSLSVAGTDTQYF. The CDR3 coding sequence is TGTGCCAGCAGCTTATCTGTAGCGGGCACAGATACGCAGTATTTT.

This clone occurred once. This sequence joins TRBV7-2 and TRBJ1-2; TRBD1 matches 9 bases. This CDR3 has 14 residues. J lost 6 bases, V lost 4 bases, and 6 bases had no gene match. Germline V gives CDR1 SGHTA, CDR2 FQGNSA. The CDR3 protein is CASSSRTGDDGYTF. The CDR3 coding sequence is TGTGCCAGCAGCTCGAGGACAGGGGATGATGGCTACACCTTC.

This clone occurred once. This rearrangement joins TRBV19 to TRBJ1-2; D may be TRBD1 (5 bases). Per the germline V gene, CDR1 is LNHDA and CDR2 is SQIVND (reference sequence). The ends were cut back, 9 bases at V and 8 bases at J, with 19 bases in the middle. The CDR3 totals 13 residues. As DNA, the CDR3 is TGTGCCAGCAAGGGGCAGGGCCTTAGGGGCTACACCTTC. Protein product: CASKGQGLRGYTF.

CDR3 nucleotide sequence: TGTGCCAGCAGTTACGGGGGGGGGCCCTCCTACGAGCAGTACTTC. This translates into CASSYGGGPSYEQYF. J is TRBJ2-7 and V is TRBV6-5; a weak D match, TRBD2 (7 bases). V lost 2 bases and J lost 0, with 11 bases in between. The V gene's germline CDR1 is MNHEY and CDR2 SVGAGI. CDR3 length equals 15 residues.

The chain joins TRBV4-3 to TRBJ2-7; possibly TRBD1 for D (6 bases). CDR3 size: 16 residues. V was trimmed by 0 bases and J by 2 bases, leaving 14 bases between them. Germline lookup yields CDR1 LGHNA and CDR2 YSLEER. The CDR3 region is CASSQDIGQSTYEQYF. CDR3 bases: TGCGCCAGCAGCCAAGATATTGGACAGTCGACCTACGAGCAGTACTTC.

The chain has TRBV19 and TRBJ1-1; the D is unclear. The CDR3 runs 14 residues. V was cut by 0 bases and J by 0 bases, with 5 bases left in between. Germline V gives CDR1 LNHDA, CDR2 SQIVND (reference sequence). Written as DNA, the CDR3 is TGTGCCAGTAGTATAGATACAATGAACACTGAAGCTTTCTTT. It translates to CASSIDTMNTEAFF.

This chain links TRBV7-9 with TRBJ1-6; TRBD1 might be the D (5 bases). V dropped 5 bases and J dropped 10 bases, with 18 bases sitting between them. Germline CDR1 SEHNR, CDR2 FQNEAQ (reference sequence). The CDR3 is 15 residues long. CDR3 coding DNA: TGTGCCAGCAGCGGGCGGACGGCCCAGGGATCACCCCTCCACTTT. This gives the protein CASSGRTAQGSPLHF.

This clone showed up just a few times. The chain links TRBV28 to TRBJ2-7; D perhaps matches TRBD1 (6 bases). The V gene's germline CDR1 is MDHEN and CDR2 SYDVKM. Trimming shortened V by 2 bases and J by 5 bases, and 16 bases separated the two germline ends. The CDR3 consists of 15 residues. The CDR3: CASSLIQGSRHEQYF. CDR3 nucleotides: TGTGCCAGCAGTTTAATTCAGGGGAGCAGGCACGAGCAGTACTTC.

The chain employs TRBV6-1 and TRBJ1-3; maybe TRBD1 (5 bases). This CDR3 is 18 amino acids long. Trimming took 1 base from V and 0 from J, leaving 16 bases between them. Germline lookup yields CDR1 MNHNS and CDR2 SASEGT. CDR3 in DNA: TGTGCCAGCAGTGAAGGTACCCCAGGGATCTACTCTGGAAACACCATATATTTT. As protein: CASSEGTPGIYSGNTIYF.

V usage is TRBV7-9 and J usage is TRBJ2-2, with 11 bases that match TRBD2. Germline CDR1 reads SEHNR; CDR2 reads FQNEAQ (reference sequence). The CDR3 is 18 amino acids. Trimming removed 1 base from V and 6 bases from J; junction bases left unmatched: 10. CDR3 nucleotides: TGTGCCAGCAGCTTAGTAGTACTAGCGGGAGAAGGCCCCGGGGAGCTGTTTTTT. Translating it yields CASSLVVLAGEGPGELFF.

This clone was seen a few times. Its ends do not fully match the called genes, so a read error is possible. CDR3 sequence (DNA): TGTTCCAGCAGCTTAAATGATCGCGCCGGCAATGAGCAGTTCTTC. Translation gives CSSSLNDRAGNEQFF. This chain links TRBV7-9 with TRBJ2-1; the D is unclear. The germline CDR1 and CDR2 sequences are SEHNR and FQNEAQ (reference sequence). The CDR3 contains 15 residues.

The rearrangement uses TRBV4-1 and TRBJ2-3, with 11 bases fitting TRBD2. This CDR3 is built from 15 residues. V trimming: 0 bases; J trimming: 7 bases; junction bases outside the gene matches: 3. Germline loops: CDR1 MGHRA, CDR2 YSYEKL. The CDR3 here is CASSQELAGVNTQYF. CDR3 nucleotides: TGCGCCAGCAGCCAAGAACTAGCGGGGGTGAATACGCAGTATTTT.

This rearrangement joins TRBV7-8 to TRBJ2-2, with 9 nucleotides matching TRBD2. The germline gives CDR1 SGHVS, CDR2 FQNEAQ. The CDR3 is made up of 17 amino acids. The junction had 6 bases not matched to a gene; V was cut back by 2 bases and J by 2 bases. The CDR3: CASSLLAGGPNTGELFF. In DNA, the CDR3 is TGTGCCAGCAGCTTACTCGCGGGGGGGCCCAACACCGGGGAGCTGTTTTTT.

The chain employs TRBV27 and TRBJ2-7, with 8 bases fitting TRBD1. Germline CDR1 MNHEY, CDR2 SMNVEV (reference sequence). The trim removed 6 bases at V and 0 bases at J, leaving 10 bases unmatched. The CDR3 totals 16 residues. The DNA for the CDR3 is TGTGCCAGCAGGGTTAGATTCGGACAGGGCTCCTACGAGCAGTACTTC. This codes for CASRVRFGQGSYEQYF.

A remark on this clone: Other DNA variants within this sample encode the same CDR3. The V gene is TRBV9, the J gene TRBJ2-7, with 9 bases lining up with TRBD1. V shed 4 bases, J shed 6 bases, and the junction held 5 bases outside the gene matches. The CDR3 runs 13 residues. CDR1 and CDR2 from the germline V gene are SGDLS and YYNGEE. The CDR3 is CASSPGQGGEQYF. In nucleotides, the CDR3 is TGTGCCAGCAGCCCGGGACAGGGAGGCGAGCAGTACTTC.

The chain is built from TRBV7-6 and TRBJ2-5, with 7 bases matching TRBD2. TRBJ2-7 explains the end of the DNA better; the J call may be wrong. Germline V gene lookup returns CDR1 SGHVS and CDR2 FNYEAQ. The CDR3 has 17 residues. CDR3: CASSLESGAGSSYEQYF. In nucleotides, the CDR3 is TGTGCCAGCAGCTTAGAGTCAGGAGCGGGGTCCTCCTACGAGCAGTACTTC.